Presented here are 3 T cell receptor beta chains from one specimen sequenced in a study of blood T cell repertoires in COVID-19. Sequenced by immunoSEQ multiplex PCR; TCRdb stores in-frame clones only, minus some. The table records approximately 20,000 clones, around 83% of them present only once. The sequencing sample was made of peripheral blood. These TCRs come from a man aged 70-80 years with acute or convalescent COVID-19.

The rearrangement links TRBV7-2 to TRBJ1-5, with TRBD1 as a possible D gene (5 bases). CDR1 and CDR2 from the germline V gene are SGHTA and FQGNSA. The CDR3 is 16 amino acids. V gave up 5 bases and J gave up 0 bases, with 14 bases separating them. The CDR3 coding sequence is TGTGCCAGCAGCCCCTTGGGACTAAGTAGCAATCAGCCCCAGCATTTT. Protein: CASSPLGLSSNQPQHF.

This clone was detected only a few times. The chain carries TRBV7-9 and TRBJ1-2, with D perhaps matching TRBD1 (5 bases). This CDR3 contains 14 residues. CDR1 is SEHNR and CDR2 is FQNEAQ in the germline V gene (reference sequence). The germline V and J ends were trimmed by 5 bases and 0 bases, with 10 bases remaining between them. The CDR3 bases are TGTGCCAGCAGCCCAAGACAGCCTAACTATGGCTACACCTTC. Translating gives CASSPRQPNYGYTF.

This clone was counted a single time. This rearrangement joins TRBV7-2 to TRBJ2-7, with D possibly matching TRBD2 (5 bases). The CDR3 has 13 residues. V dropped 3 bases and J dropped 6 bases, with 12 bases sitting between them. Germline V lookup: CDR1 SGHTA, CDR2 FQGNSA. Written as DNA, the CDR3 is TGTGCCAGCAGCTTCGGTCTTGGAGGCGAGCAGTACTTC. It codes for CASSFGLGGEQYF.